A single sample gave rise to the 2 T cell receptor beta chains below, sequenced in a study of cytomegalovirus exposure and HLA in healthy donors. PCR used 60 Vbeta primers and 13 Jbeta primers. Clones were read by immunoSEQ multiplex PCR, and TCRdb kept only the in-frame ones, dropping some. The table records roughly 70,000 clones, approximately 78% of them present only once. The sample comprised PBMCs. Every receptor here comes from a man in his late teens or twenties in good health and CMV-seronegative.

The CDR3 bases are TGTGCCAGCAGCTTCCCGGGTAGGACAGGGGTTGGAGACGAGCAGTACTTC. This codes for CASSFPGRTGVGDEQYF. The chain is built from TRBV7-9 and TRBJ2-7; TRBD1 aligns across 9 bases. CDR1 and CDR2 from the germline V gene are SEHNR and FQNEAQ (reference sequence). The CDR3 extends over 17 amino acids. V lost 3 bases to trimming and J lost 5 bases; unmatched junction nucleotides: 14.

The V and J genes are TRBV2 and TRBJ2-3; 10 bases align to TRBD1. The trim removed 4 bases at V and 2 bases at J, leaving 3 bases unmatched. Germline lookup yields CDR1 SNHLY and CDR2 FYNNEI. The CDR3 has 15 residues. Here the CDR3 DNA reads TGTGCCAGCAGTGCAGGGACAGGGGCCACAGATACGCAGTATTTT. Translating gives CASSAGTGATDTQYF.